This TCR beta chain originates from a study of OX40 agonist ivuxolimab in advanced cancers. Whole-study findings and limits: Normalized T-cell clonal expansion was also low in some nonresponders.

Profiled with immunoSEQ multiplex PCR; TCRdb holds only in-frame clones, not every one. This table has 43,000 or so clones, around 87% appearing once. Germline assignment: CDR1 ENHRY and CDR2 SYGVKD. V was cut by 4 bases and J by 3 bases, with 13 bases left in between. The CDR3 has 14 residues. About this clone: Its antigen is still unknown.

This TCR was recovered from an adult with an advanced solid tumor such as melanoma, head and neck, liver or kidney cancer. V is TRBV10-3 and J is TRBJ2-7; perhaps TRBD1 as D (6 bases). The material sequenced was CD4+ or CD8+ T cells sorted from blood, taken in a trial of the OX40 agonist ivuxolimab. The CDR3 DNA is TGTGCCATCAGTGCTTACAGGGAGAACTACGAGCAGTACTTC. Amino acid sequence: CAISAYRENYEQYF.